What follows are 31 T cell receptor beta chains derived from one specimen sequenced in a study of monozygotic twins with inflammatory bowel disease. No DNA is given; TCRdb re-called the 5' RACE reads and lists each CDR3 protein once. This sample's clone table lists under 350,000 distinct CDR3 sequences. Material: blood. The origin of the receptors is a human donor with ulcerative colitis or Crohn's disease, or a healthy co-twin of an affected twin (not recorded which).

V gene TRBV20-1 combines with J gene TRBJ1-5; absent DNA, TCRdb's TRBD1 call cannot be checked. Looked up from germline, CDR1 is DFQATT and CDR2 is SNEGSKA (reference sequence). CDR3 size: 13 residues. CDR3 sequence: CSASKGGDQPQHF.

This CDR3 is CAIKGTGGETQYF. The chain couples TRBV10-3 to TRBJ2-5; the TRBD1 assignment by TCRdb is unverifiable without DNA. This CDR3 region has 13 residues. Germline-derived CDR1 and CDR2 are ENHRY and SYGVKD.

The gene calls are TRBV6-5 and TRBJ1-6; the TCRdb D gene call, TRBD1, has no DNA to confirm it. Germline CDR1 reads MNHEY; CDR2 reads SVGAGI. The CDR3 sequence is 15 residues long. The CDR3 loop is CASSYPLKGNSPLHF.

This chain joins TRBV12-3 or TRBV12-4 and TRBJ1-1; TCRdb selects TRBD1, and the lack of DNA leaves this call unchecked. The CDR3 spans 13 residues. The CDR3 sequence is CATSGQRNTEAFF.

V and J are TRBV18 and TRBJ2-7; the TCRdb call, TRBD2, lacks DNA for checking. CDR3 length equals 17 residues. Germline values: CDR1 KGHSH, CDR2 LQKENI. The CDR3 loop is CASRTTGASGGANEQYF.

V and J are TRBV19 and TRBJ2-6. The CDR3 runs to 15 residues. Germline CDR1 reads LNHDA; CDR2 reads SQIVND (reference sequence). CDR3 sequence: CASSIWESGANVLTF.

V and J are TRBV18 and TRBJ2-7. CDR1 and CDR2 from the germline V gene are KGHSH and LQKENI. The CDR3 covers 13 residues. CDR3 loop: CASSPRTANEQYF. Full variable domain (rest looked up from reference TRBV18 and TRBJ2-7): NAGVMQNPRHLVRRRGQEARLRCSPMKGHSHVYWYRQLPEEGLKFMVYLQKENIIDESGMPKERFSAEFPKEGPSILRIQQVVRGDSAAYFCASSPRTANEQYFGPGTRLTVT.

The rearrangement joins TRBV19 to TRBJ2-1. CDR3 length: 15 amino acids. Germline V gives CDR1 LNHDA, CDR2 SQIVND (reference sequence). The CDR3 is CASYDWKSSYNEQFF.

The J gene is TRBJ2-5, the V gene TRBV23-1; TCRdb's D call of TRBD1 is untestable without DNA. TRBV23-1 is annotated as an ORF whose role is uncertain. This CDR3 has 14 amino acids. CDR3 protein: CASSHMTGGETQYF.

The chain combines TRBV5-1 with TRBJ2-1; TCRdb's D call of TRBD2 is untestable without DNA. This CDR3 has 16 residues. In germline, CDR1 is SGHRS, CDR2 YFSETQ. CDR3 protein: CASSLVAGSTYNEQFF.

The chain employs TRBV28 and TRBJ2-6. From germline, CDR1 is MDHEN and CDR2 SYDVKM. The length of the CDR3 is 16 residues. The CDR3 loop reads CASSSYPGSGANVLTF. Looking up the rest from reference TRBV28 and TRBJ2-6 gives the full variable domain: DVKVTQSSRYLVKRTGEKVFLECVQDMDHENMFWYRQDPGLGLRLIYFSYDVKMKEKGDIPEGYSVSREKKERFSLILESASTNQTSMYLCASSSYPGSGANVLTFGAGSRLTVL.

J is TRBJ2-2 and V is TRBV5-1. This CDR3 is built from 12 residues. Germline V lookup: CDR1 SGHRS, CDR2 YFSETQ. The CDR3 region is CASSLYGGELFF.

CDR3: CASRRGAEQFF. The genes are TRBV4-2 and TRBJ2-1; TCRdb's D gene call, TRBD1, goes unchecked for lack of DNA. The CDR3 contains 11 residues. Germline V gene sequence: CDR1 LGHNA, CDR2 YNFKEQ.

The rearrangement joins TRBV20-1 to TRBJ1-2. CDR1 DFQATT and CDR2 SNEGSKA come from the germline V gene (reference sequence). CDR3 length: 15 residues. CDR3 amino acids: CSARDQAGDRNGYTF.

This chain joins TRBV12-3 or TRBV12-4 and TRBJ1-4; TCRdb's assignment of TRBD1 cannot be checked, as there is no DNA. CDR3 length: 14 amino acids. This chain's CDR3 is CASRAGPQNEKLFF.

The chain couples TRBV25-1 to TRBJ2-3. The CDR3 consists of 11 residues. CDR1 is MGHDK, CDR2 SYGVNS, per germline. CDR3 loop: CASSGSDTQYF.

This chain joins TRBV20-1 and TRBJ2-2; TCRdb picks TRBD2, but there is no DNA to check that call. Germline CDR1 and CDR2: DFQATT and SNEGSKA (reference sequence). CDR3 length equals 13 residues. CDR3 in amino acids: CSASDSGTGELFF.

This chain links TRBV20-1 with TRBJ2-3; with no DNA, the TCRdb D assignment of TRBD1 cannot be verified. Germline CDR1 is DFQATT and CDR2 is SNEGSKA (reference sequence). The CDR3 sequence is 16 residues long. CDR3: CSYHGLGGYPTDTQYF.

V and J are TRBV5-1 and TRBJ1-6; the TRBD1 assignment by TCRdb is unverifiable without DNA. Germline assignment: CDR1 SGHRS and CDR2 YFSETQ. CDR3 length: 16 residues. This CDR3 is CASSQLPGTSREPLHF. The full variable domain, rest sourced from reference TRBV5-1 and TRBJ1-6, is KAGVTQTPRYLIKTRGQQVTLSCSPISGHRSVSWYQQTPGQGLQFLFEYFSETQRNKGNFPGRFSGRQFSNSRSEMNVSTLELGDSALYLCASSQLPGTSREPLHFGNGTRLTVT.

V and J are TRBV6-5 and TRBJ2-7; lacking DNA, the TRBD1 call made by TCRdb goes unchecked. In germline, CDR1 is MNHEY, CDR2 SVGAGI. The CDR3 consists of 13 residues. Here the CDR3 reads CASRSGGTYEQYF.

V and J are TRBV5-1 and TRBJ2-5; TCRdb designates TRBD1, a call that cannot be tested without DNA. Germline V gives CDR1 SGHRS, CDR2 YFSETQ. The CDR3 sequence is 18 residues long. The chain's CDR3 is CASSSIPRQTLYQEIQYF.

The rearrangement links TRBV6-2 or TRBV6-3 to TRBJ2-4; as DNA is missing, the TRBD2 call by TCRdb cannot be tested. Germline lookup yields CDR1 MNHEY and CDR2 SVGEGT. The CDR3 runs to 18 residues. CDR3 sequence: CASSYPRSVAKGKNIQYF.

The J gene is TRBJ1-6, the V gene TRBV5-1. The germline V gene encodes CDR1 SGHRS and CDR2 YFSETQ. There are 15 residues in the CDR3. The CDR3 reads CASSPQAGTDSPLHF. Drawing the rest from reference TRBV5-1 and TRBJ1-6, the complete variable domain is KAGVTQTPRYLIKTRGQQVTLSCSPISGHRSVSWYQQTPGQGLQFLFEYFSETQRNKGNFPGRFSGRQFSNSRSEMNVSTLELGDSALYLCASSPQAGTDSPLHFGNGTRLTVT.

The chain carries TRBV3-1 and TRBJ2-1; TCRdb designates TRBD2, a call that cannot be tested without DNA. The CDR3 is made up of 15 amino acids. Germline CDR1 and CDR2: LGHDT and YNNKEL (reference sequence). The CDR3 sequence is CASRQRDYGGDEQFF.

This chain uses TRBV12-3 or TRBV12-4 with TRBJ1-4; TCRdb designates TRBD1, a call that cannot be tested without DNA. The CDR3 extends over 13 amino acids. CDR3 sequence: CASSLFWGEKLFF.

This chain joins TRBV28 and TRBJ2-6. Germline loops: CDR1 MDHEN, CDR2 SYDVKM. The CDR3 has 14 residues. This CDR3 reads CATKQPSGANVLTF.

The CDR3 loop is CASSLGWGSTDTQYF. V and J are TRBV7-2 and TRBJ2-3; TCRdb proposes TRBD1, but this gene call is untestable without DNA. Germline values: CDR1 SGHTA, CDR2 FQGNSA. The CDR3 contains 15 residues.

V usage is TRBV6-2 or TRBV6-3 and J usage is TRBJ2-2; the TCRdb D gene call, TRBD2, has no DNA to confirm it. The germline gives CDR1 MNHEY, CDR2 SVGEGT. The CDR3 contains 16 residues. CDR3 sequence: CASSYSGTSGTGELFF.

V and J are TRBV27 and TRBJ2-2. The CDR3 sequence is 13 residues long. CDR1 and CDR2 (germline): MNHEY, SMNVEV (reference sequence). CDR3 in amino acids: CASSLRNTGEPFF.

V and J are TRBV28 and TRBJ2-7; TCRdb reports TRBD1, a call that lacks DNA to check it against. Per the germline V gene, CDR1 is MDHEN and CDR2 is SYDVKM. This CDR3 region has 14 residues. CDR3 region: CASSSPMGGSRKRF.

The CDR3 reads CASSWDRGYNSPLHF. The V call is TRBV5-5, the J call TRBJ1-6; the TRBD1 assignment by TCRdb is unverifiable without DNA. This CDR3 has 15 residues. Per the germline V gene, CDR1 is SGHKS and CDR2 is YYEKEE (reference sequence).